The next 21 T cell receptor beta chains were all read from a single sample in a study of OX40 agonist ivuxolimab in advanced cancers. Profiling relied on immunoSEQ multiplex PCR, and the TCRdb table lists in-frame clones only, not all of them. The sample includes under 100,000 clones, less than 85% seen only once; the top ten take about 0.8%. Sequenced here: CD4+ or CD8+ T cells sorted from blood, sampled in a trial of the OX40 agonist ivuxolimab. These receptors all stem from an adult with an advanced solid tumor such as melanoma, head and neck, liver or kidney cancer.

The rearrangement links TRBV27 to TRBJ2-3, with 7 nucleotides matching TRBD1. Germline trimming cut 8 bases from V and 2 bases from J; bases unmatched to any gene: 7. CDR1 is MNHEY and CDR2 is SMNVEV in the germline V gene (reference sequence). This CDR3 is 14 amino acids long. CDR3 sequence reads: CASALGQYTDTQYF. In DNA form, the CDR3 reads TGTGCCAGCGCTCTGGGACAGTACACAGATACGCAGTATTTT.

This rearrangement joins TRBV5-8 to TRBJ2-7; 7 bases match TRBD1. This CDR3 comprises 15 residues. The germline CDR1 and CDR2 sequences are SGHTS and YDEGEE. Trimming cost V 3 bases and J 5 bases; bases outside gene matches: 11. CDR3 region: CASSWTPTGAHEQYF. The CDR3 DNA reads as TGTGCCAGCAGCTGGACCCCCACAGGGGCCCACGAGCAGTACTTC.

The CDR3 loop is CASSFEGRDYGYTF. CDR3 in DNA: TGTGCCAGCAGTTTCGAGGGGAGGGACTATGGCTACACCTTC. The V gene is TRBV2, the J gene TRBJ1-2, with D tentatively TRBD1 (5 bases). Trimming took off 5 bases at V and 3 bases at J, with 13 bases between the two ends. This CDR3 contains 14 residues. In germline, CDR1 is SNHLY, CDR2 FYNNEI.

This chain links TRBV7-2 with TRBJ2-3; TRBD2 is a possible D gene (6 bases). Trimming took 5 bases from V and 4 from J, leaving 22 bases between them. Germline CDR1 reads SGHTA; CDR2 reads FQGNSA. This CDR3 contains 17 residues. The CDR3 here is CASSPFGGITRADTQYF. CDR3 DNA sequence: TGTGCCAGCAGCCCATTCGGCGGGATTACGAGGGCAGATACGCAGTATTTT.

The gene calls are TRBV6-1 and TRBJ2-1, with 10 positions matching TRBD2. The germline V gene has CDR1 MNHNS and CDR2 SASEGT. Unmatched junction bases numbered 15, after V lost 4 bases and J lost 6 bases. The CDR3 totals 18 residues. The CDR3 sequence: CASSATPSGGPLINEQFF. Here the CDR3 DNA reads TGTGCCAGCAGTGCCACCCCTAGCGGGGGCCCCCTTATCAATGAGCAGTTCTTC.

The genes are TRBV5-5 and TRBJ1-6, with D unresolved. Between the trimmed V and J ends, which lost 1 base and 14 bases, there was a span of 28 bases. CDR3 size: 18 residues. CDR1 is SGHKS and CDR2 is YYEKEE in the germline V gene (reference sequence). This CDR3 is CASSLWKTGFDLAATLHF. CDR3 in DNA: TGTGCCAGCAGCTTGTGGAAAACTGGTTTCGACTTAGCTGCCACCCTCCACTTT.

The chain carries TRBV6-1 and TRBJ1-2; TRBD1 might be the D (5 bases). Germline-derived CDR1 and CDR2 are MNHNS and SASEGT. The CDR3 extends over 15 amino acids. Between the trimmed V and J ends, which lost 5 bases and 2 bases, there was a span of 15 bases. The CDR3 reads CASSLWGLSNYGYTF. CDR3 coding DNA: TGTGCCAGCAGTCTCTGGGGACTCTCCAACTATGGCTACACCTTC.

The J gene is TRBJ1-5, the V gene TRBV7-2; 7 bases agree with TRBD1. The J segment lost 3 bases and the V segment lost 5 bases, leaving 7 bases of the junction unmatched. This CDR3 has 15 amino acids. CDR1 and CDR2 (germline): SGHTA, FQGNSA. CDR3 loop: CASSPGGGHNQPQHF. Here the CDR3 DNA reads TGTGCCAGCAGCCCAGGGGGGGGACACAATCAGCCCCAGCATTTT.

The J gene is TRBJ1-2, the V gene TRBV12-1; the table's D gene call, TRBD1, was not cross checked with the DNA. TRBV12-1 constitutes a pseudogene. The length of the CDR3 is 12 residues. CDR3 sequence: CASSNRGRGYTF. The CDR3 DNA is TGTGCCAGCAGTAACAGGGGGCGCGGCTACACCTTC.

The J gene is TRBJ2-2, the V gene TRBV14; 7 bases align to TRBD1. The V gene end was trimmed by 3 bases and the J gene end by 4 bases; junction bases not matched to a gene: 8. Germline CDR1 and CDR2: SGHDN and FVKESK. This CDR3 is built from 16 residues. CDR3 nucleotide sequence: TGTGCCAGCAGCCAGACTCTCGACAGGGTCACCGGGGAGCTGTTTTTT. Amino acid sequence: CASSQTLDRVTGELFF.

The CDR3 spells CASRGQVEAFF. DNA for the CDR3: TGTGCCAGCAGGGGACAAGTTGAAGCTTTCTTT. This chain links TRBV6-1 with TRBJ1-1; possibly TRBD1 for D (6 bases). Between the trimmed V and J ends, which lost 6 bases and 7 bases, there was a span of 9 bases. This CDR3 spans 11 amino acids. Germline V CDR1 and CDR2: MNHNS, SASEGT.

The CDR3 here is CASSLGTGREKLFF. DNA for the CDR3: TGTGCCAGCTCACTGGGGACAGGGCGAGAAAAACTGTTTTTT. The chain uses TRBV18 and TRBJ1-4, with 9 bases identical to TRBD1. Germline CDR1 KGHSH, CDR2 LQKENI. V shed 4 bases and J 8 bases; nucleotides not matched to a gene: 5. The CDR3 runs 14 residues.

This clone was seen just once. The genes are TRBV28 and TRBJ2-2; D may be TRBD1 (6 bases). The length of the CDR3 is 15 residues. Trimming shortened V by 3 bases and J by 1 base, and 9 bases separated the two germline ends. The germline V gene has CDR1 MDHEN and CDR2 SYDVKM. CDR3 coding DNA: TGTGCCAGCAGTTTTGAGACAGGGAACACCGGGGAGCTGTTTTTT. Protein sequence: CASSFETGNTGELFF.

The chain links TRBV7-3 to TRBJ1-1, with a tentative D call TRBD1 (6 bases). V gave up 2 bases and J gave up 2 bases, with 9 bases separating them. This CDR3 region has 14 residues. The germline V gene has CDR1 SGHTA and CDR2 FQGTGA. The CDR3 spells CASSLSTGNTEAFF. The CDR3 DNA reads TGTGCCAGCAGCTTATCGACAGGTAACACTGAAGCTTTCTTT. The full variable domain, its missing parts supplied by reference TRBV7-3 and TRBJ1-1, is GAGVSQTPSNKVTEKGKYVELRCDPISGHTALYWYRQSLGQGPEFLIYFQGTGAADDSGLPNDRFFAVRPEGSVSTLKIQRTERGDSAVYLCASSLSTGNTEAFFGQGTRLTVV.

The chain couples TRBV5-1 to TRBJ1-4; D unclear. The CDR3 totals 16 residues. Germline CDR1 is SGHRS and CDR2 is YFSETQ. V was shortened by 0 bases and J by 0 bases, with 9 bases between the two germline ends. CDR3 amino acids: CASSLGSYATNEKLFF. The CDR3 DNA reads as TGCGCCAGCAGCTTGGGATCATACGCAACTAATGAAAAACTGTTTTTT.

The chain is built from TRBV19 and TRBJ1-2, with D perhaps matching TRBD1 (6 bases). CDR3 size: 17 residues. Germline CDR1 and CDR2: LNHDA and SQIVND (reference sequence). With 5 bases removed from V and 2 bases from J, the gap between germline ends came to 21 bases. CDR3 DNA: TGTGCCAGTAGTCGACGGGGGCGACGACAGCTAAACTATGGCTACACCTTC. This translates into CASSRRGRRQLNYGYTF.

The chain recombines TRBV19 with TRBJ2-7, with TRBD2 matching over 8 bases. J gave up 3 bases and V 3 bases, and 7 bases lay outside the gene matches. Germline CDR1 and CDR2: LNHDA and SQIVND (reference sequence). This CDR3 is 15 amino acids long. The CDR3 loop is CASSIGGGPYYEQYF. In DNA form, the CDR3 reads TGTGCCAGTAGTATCGGGGGGGGTCCATACTACGAGCAGTACTTC. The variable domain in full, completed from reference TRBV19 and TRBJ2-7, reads DGGITQSPKYLFRKEGQNVTLSCEQNLNHDAMYWYRQDPGQGLRLIYYSQIVNDFQKGDIAEGYSVSREKKESFPLTVTSAQKNPTAFYLCASSIGGGPYYEQYFGPGTRLTVT.

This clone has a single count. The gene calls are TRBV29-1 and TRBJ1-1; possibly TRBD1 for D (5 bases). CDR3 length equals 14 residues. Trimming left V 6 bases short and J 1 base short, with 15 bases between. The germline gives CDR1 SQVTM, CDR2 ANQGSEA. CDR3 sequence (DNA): TGCAGCGTGACAGTGGGGCAGAAGAACACTGAAGCTTTCTTT. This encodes CSVTVGQKNTEAFF.

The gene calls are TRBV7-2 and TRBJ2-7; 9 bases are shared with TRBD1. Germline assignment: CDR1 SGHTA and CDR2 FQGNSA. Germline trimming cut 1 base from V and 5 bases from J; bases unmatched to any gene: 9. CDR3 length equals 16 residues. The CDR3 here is CASSLDGGGQGHEQYF. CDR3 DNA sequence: TGTGCCAGCAGCTTAGATGGGGGGGGACAGGGCCACGAGCAGTACTTC.

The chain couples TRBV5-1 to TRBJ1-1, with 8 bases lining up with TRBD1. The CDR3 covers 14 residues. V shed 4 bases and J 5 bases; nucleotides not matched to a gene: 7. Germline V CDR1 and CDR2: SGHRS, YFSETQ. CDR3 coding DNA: TGCGCCAGCAGCCAGGAACAGGGGGTGACTGAAGCTTTCTTT. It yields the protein CASSQEQGVTEAFF.

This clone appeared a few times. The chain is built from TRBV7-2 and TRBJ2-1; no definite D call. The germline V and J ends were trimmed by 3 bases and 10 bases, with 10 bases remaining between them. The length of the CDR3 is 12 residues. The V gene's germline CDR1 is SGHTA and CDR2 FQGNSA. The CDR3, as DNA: TGTGCCAGCAGCTTGCCCCGACTGGAGCAGTTCTTC. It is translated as CASSLPRLEQFF.